One sample yielded the 25 T cell receptor beta chains listed below, sequenced in a study of response to subunit inactivated influenza vaccine. TCRdb re-called the RT-PCR reads through MiXCR, storing one row per CDR3 protein. The repertoire consists of 530,000 or so distinct CDR3 sequences, with 12% occurring once and the leading ten covering roughly 10%. The sequences come from PBMCs from blood, collected on the day of vaccination. The receptors were gathered from a man aged 45-65 years who received an inactivated influenza vaccine.

This clonotype was recorded many times. The chain carries TRBV11-3 and TRBJ2-5; D ambiguous. Trimming stripped 6 bases from V and 6 bases from J, with 14 bases between. The CDR3 is 13 amino acids. Germline CDR1 SGHNT, CDR2 YENEEA. The CDR3 nucleotides are TGTGCCAGCAGTTTAAGGCGTACTCAGACCCAGTACTTC. Amino acid sequence: CASSLRRTQTQYF. Looking up the rest from reference TRBV11-3 and TRBJ2-5 gives the full variable domain: EAGVVQSPRYKIIEKKQPVAFWCNPISGHNTLYWYLQNLGQGPELLIRYENEEAVDDSQLPKDRFSAERLKGVDSTLKIQPAELGDSAVYLCASSLRRTQTQYFGPGTRLLVL.

This clonotype appeared many times. The chain joins TRBV5-5 to TRBJ1-2; 7 bases align to TRBD1. Germline lookup yields CDR1 SGHKS and CDR2 YYEKEE (reference sequence). V shed 3 bases and J 8 bases; nucleotides not matched to a gene: 10. The length of the CDR3 is 14 residues. This CDR3 reads CASSWGKTGEGYTF. For the CDR3, the DNA is TGTGCCAGCAGCTGGGGAAAAACAGGGGAAGGCTACACCTTC.

This clonotype was detected only a few times. The CDR3 here is CASSLTLDRGTYEQYF. The CDR3 DNA reads as TGTGCCAGCAGTCTTACTTTGGACAGGGGGACCTACGAGCAGTACTTC. This chain links TRBV28 with TRBJ2-7; 10 nucleotides agree with TRBD1. Germline trimming cut 5 bases from V and 2 bases from J; bases unmatched to any gene: 9. The CDR3 extends over 16 amino acids. Germline V gives CDR1 MDHEN, CDR2 SYDVKM.

Ten or more counts support this clonotype. The V call is TRBV4-3, the J call TRBJ2-7; TRBD1 matches at 8 bases. Per germline, CDR1 LGHNA and CDR2 YSLEER. This CDR3 has 14 amino acids. V trimming: 6 bases; J trimming: 2 bases; junction bases outside the gene matches: 6. For the CDR3, the DNA is TGCGCCAGCAGTCTTGACAGGGGAGCCTACGAGCAGTACTTC. It encodes CASSLDRGAYEQYF.

This clonotype turned up a few times. The J gene is TRBJ2-5, the V gene TRBV20-1; a possible D gene is TRBD2 (5 bases). The germline V gene has CDR1 DFQATT and CDR2 SNEGSKA (reference sequence). This CDR3 has 13 amino acids. V lost 5 bases and J lost 2, with 12 bases in between. CDR3 sequence reads: CSALLVAQETQYF. The CDR3 DNA is TGCAGTGCTTTACTAGTTGCGCAAGAGACCCAGTACTTC.

The rearrangement uses TRBV28 and TRBJ2-1, with a possible D match to TRBD2 (6 bases). This CDR3 is 16 amino acids long. The ends were cut back, 6 bases at V and 0 bases at J, with 15 bases in the middle. Germline CDR1 reads MDHEN; CDR2 reads SYDVKM. DNA for the CDR3: TGTGCCAGCAGAAGTAGCGGTTCTCGCTCCTACAATGAGCAGTTCTTC. It is translated as CASRSSGSRSYNEQFF. Drawing the rest from reference TRBV28 and TRBJ2-1, the complete variable domain is DVKVTQSSRYLVKRTGEKVFLECVQDMDHENMFWYRQDPGLGLRLIYFSYDVKMKEKGDIPEGYSVSREKKERFSLILESASTNQTSMYLCASRSSGSRSYNEQFFGPGTRLTVL.

This clonotype has just a few counts. The chain joins TRBV12-3 or TRBV12-4 to TRBJ2-4; 9 bases map to TRBD2. V was clipped by 6 bases and J by 11 bases; unmatched bases: 8. The CDR3 spans 13 residues. The CDR3 DNA reads as TGTGCCAGCAGCATAGGGCGGGGGGGCGTTCAGTACTTC. Translation: CASSIGRGGVQYF.

This clonotype was seen only a few times. This rearrangement joins TRBV27 to TRBJ2-2, with D maybe TRBD2 (5 bases). This CDR3 contains 15 residues. V was pared by 0 bases and J by 4 bases, with 9 bases between. Per the germline V gene, CDR1 is MNHEY and CDR2 is SMNVEV (reference sequence). CDR3 coding DNA: TGTGCCAGCAGTTTATCGGTAGGAGGCACCGGGGAGCTGTTTTTT. It specifies CASSLSVGGTGELFF.

The chain combines TRBV6-5 with TRBJ2-7; a weak D match, TRBD1 (5 bases). Germline CDR1 is MNHEY and CDR2 is SVGAGI. V was pared by 4 bases and J by 6 bases, with 7 bases between. The CDR3 covers 11 residues. For the CDR3, the DNA is TGTGCCAGCAGTTGGCAGGGCGAGCAGTACTTC. Translating it yields CASSWQGEQYF.

The chain recombines TRBV29-1 with TRBJ2-7; no clear D. The germline gives CDR1 SQVTM, CDR2 ANQGSEA. V lost 4 bases and J lost 5, with 9 bases in between. The length of the CDR3 is 11 residues. The DNA of the CDR3 is TGCAGCGTTGTGTTAGGCCACGAGCAGTACTTC. Amino acids: CSVVLGHEQYF.

The chain employs TRBV11-2 and TRBJ2-1, with 16 bases matching TRBD2. CDR3 length: 20 amino acids. Trimming took 5 bases from V and 0 from J; bases not matched to a gene: 10. Per the germline V gene, CDR1 is SGHAT and CDR2 is FQNNGV. The CDR3 here is CASSPRPGTSGRDSYNEQFF. The CDR3 bases are TGTGCCAGCAGCCCCCGTCCCGGGACTAGCGGGAGGGACTCCTACAATGAGCAGTTCTTC.

This clonotype appeared a few times. The rearrangement links TRBV5-1 to TRBJ2-7, with 9 nucleotides matching TRBD1. Trimming removed 0 bases from V and 7 bases from J; junction bases left unmatched: 17. Germline CDR1 reads SGHRS; CDR2 reads YFSETQ. This CDR3 region has 18 residues. CDR3 nucleotides: TGCGCCAGCAGCTTGGTGGCTCCGGGACAGGGTGTAGTGAGGGAGCAGTACTTC. Its protein product is CASSLVAPGQGVVREQYF. Variable domain in full (rest from reference TRBV5-1 and TRBJ2-7): KAGVTQTPRYLIKTRGQQVTLSCSPISGHRSVSWYQQTPGQGLQFLFEYFSETQRNKGNFPGRFSGRQFSNSRSEMNVSTLELGDSALYLCASSLVAPGQGVVREQYFGPGTRLTVT.

This chain joins TRBV12-3 or TRBV12-4 and TRBJ1-5, with D perhaps TRBD1 (6 bases). Trimming took 6 bases from V and 0 from J, leaving 12 bases between them. The CDR3 contains 15 residues. CDR3 region: CASSPAGASNQPQHF. DNA of the CDR3: TGTGCCAGCAGCCCAGCGGGGGCTAGCAATCAGCCCCAGCATTTT.

The V call is TRBV7-6, the J call TRBJ1-1, with D hard to call. The V end lost 2 bases, the J end lost 0 bases, and 4 bases lay between the germline ends. The CDR3 runs to 13 residues. Germline V gives CDR1 SGHVS, CDR2 FNYEAQ. CDR3 region: CASSLPVNTEAFF. The CDR3 bases are TGTGCCAGCAGCTTACCAGTGAACACTGAAGCTTTCTTT.

This clonotype was counted only a few times. The J gene is TRBJ2-1, the V gene TRBV9, with 7 nucleotides matching TRBD1. The J segment lost 9 bases and the V segment lost 2 bases, leaving 8 bases of the junction unmatched. The CDR3 runs 14 residues. CDR1 and CDR2 from the germline V gene are SGDLS and YYNGEE. CDR3 region: CASSVRVGGTEQFF. CDR3 in DNA: TGTGCCAGCAGCGTTAGGGTAGGGGGCACTGAGCAGTTCTTC.

This clonotype came up a few times. V usage is TRBV7-9 and J usage is TRBJ1-1; D ambiguous. Germline V gene sequence: CDR1 SEHNR, CDR2 FQNEAQ (reference sequence). This CDR3 is 13 amino acids long. Trimming removed 6 bases at V and 5 bases at J, with 13 bases between. The CDR3 reads CASSDLLGTEAFF. The DNA for the CDR3 is TGTGCCAGCAGTGACCTCCTTGGTACTGAAGCTTTCTTT. Full variable domain (missing parts from reference TRBV7-9 and TRBJ1-1): DTGVSQNPRHKITKRGQNVTFRCDPISEHNRLYWYRQTLGQGPEFLTYFQNEAQLEKSRLLSDRFSAERPKGSFSTLEIQRTEQGDSAMYLCASSDLLGTEAFFGQGTRLTVV.

This chain links TRBV29-1 with TRBJ2-7, with D possibly TRBD2 on 6 matching bases. The V gene lost 0 bases and the J gene lost 2 bases, with 11 bases spanning the gap. Per the germline V gene, CDR1 is SQVTM and CDR2 is ANQGSEA. The CDR3 has 14 amino acids. The CDR3 sequence: CSVEDRDSTYEQYF. In nucleotides, the CDR3 is TGCAGCGTTGAAGATCGGGACTCTACCTACGAGCAGTACTTC.

The gene calls are TRBV27 and TRBJ2-1; D gene ambiguous. V was shortened by 1 base and J by 2 bases, with 12 bases between the two germline ends. The CDR3 covers 16 residues. The germline CDR1 and CDR2 sequences are MNHEY and SMNVEV (reference sequence). The CDR3 nucleotides are TGTGCCAGCAGTTTATTACCCAGCGTGGCCTACAATGAGCAGTTCTTC. Its translation is CASSLLPSVAYNEQFF.

The table lists this clonotype with many counts. This chain uses TRBV20-1 with TRBJ1-4; D unresolved. Germline V gene sequence: CDR1 DFQATT, CDR2 SNEGSKA (reference sequence). Trimming left V 5 bases short and J 0 bases short, with 13 bases between. The CDR3 covers 15 residues. The CDR3 coding sequence is TGCAGTGCTCTGCCCCCTACCGCAACTAATGAAAAACTGTTTTTT. This codes for CSALPPTATNEKLFF.

The V gene is TRBV4-2, the J gene TRBJ2-7; D unresolved. Trimming removed 0 bases from V and 0 bases from J, with 9 bases in between. The V gene's germline CDR1 is LGHNA and CDR2 YNFKEQ. The CDR3 covers 15 residues. The chain's CDR3 is CASSQEGQGSYEQYF. The CDR3 DNA reads as TGTGCCAGCAGCCAAGAAGGCCAAGGCTCCTACGAGCAGTACTTC.

The table lists this clonotype with a few counts. The J gene is TRBJ1-3, the V gene TRBV13, with D unresolved. V lost 1 base to trimming and J lost 2 bases, with 9 bases between them. The CDR3 spans 15 residues. The germline CDR1 and CDR2 sequences are PRHDT and FYEKMQ (reference sequence). This chain's CDR3 is CASSLEGHPGNTIYF. CDR3 sequence (DNA): TGTGCCAGCAGCTTAGAGGGCCATCCTGGAAACACCATATATTTT.

CDR3 DNA: TGTGCCAGCAGTGAAGGCCTCGGGGCCAACGTCCTGACTTTC. Translating it yields CASSEGLGANVLTF. V is TRBV6-1 and J is TRBJ2-6; D is undetermined. V lost 1 base, J lost 4 bases, and 5 bases lay in between. The CDR3 runs 14 residues. The germline gives CDR1 MNHNS, CDR2 SASEGT.

At least ten counts were recorded for this clonotype. This chain links TRBV5-1 with TRBJ1-1; D perhaps matches TRBD1 (6 bases). The CDR3 totals 14 residues. CDR1 SGHRS and CDR2 YFSETQ come from the germline V gene. V shed 8 bases and J shed 4 bases, with 18 bases lying between them. Written as DNA, the CDR3 is TGCGCCAGTACCGCAGGGGTGATCGGCACTGAAGCTTTCTTT. The encoded protein is CASTAGVIGTEAFF.

CDR3 residues: CASSQIAGESDEQFF. As DNA, the CDR3 is TGCGCCAGCAGCCAGATAGCGGGAGAATCTGACGAGCAGTTCTTC. The genes are TRBV4-3 and TRBJ2-1; 9 bases line up with TRBD2. CDR3 length: 15 residues. Losses at the gene ends were 3 bases for V and 10 bases for J; bases not matched to a gene: 10. Germline values: CDR1 LGHNA, CDR2 YSLEER.

Sample share makes this clonotype medium-sized. The V call is TRBV12-3 or TRBV12-4, the J call TRBJ2-3, with 8 bases that match TRBD1. V was pared by 2 bases and J by 0 bases, with 16 bases of the junction left unmatched. This CDR3 is built from 20 residues. CDR3 DNA sequence: TGTGCCAGCAGTTTAAGCTGGGGGCAGGGGGCTAAAACTAGCACAGATACGCAGTATTTT. Protein sequence: CASSLSWGQGAKTSTDTQYF.